The present T cell receptor beta chain was sequenced within a study of cytomegalovirus exposure and HLA in healthy donors. Losses at the gene ends were 3 bases for V and 3 bases for J; bases not matched to a gene: 18. The CDR3 length is 19 residues. Germline V lookup: CDR1 GTSNPN, CDR2 SVGIG (reference sequence). This PCR relied on a set of 60 Vbeta primers and 13 Jbeta primers. Profiling relied on immunoSEQ multiplex PCR, and the TCRdb table lists in-frame clones only, not all of them. This table holds 200,000 to 300,000 clones, 70% to 90% found once. Specimen: PBMCs. This sequence originates from a woman aged 55-70 years in good health and CMV-seropositive. V is TRBV30 and J is TRBJ2-5; 11 positions agree with TRBD2. The CDR3 nucleotides are TGTGCCTGGAGCTTGGGACTAGCGGTTCTTTCATCCCCGGAAGAGACCCAGTACTTC. Translation: CAWSLGLAVLSSPEETQYF.